Below are 32 T cell receptor beta chains sequenced from a single sample in a study of cytotoxic CD8 clonotypes in ibrutinib-treated CLL (dated by TCRdb to about 2021). Library preparation employed the immunoSEQ multiplex PCR assay. What TCRdb holds here is the immuneACCESS table cut down to in-frame rearrangements. Part of the clones is not present; checked against another copy, under half of the missing clones reflect an unresolved V gene, and the others are unexplained. In all, the sample holds about 76,000 clones, and less than 90% of those were seen once. The top ten constitute roughly 40% of the sample. This sample's time point label indicates: 20 to 30 months on ibrutinib. Material: PBMCs, obtained after 24 months of ibrutinib treatment. The receptor source for this set is a human donor with chronic lymphocytic leukemia.

The chain employs TRBV27 and TRBJ1-5; D uncertain. Germline V gene sequence: CDR1 MNHEY, CDR2 SMNVEV (reference sequence). There are 14 residues in the CDR3. With 3 bases removed from V and 7 bases from J, the gap between germline ends came to 13 bases. CDR3 sequence (DNA): TGTGCCAGCAGTTTGGTGGGGTTTGGCCAGCCCCAGCATTTT. The encoded protein is CASSLVGFGQPQHF.

This rearrangement joins TRBV19 to TRBJ2-1, with D maybe TRBD2 (6 bases). V was pared by 6 bases and J by 8 bases, with 11 bases between. The CDR3 spans 12 residues. Looked up from germline, CDR1 is LNHDA and CDR2 is SQIVND (reference sequence). This chain's CDR3 is CASSLRRDEQFF. The CDR3 DNA is TGTGCCAGTAGCCTTCGGAGGGATGAGCAGTTCTTC.

The chain employs TRBV5-6 and TRBJ2-1, with 15 bases lining up with TRBD2. This CDR3 spans 15 amino acids. Germline trimming cut 4 bases from V and 8 bases from J; bases unmatched to any gene: 4. Germline V gene lookup returns CDR1 SGHDT and CDR2 YYEEEE. CDR3 nucleotide sequence: TGTGCCAGCAGCAGGACTAGCGGGAGGGCCGATGAGCAGTTCTTC. Translated, it gives CASSRTSGRADEQFF.

The rearrangement uses TRBV5-4 and TRBJ1-3, with 9 bases identical to TRBD1. From germline, CDR1 is SGHNT and CDR2 YYREEE (reference sequence). The V and J ends lost 0 bases and 4 bases, in that order; junction bases with no gene match: 8. This CDR3 contains 17 residues. CDR3 coding DNA: TGTGCCAGCAGCTTGGGTGTCTGGGACAGGGAGGGAAACACCATATATTTT. As protein: CASSLGVWDREGNTIYF.

The chain recombines TRBV18 with TRBJ2-1, with 15 nucleotides matching TRBD2. J gave up 10 bases and V 3 bases, and 13 bases lay outside the gene matches. This CDR3 is built from 18 residues. The germline gives CDR1 KGHSH, CDR2 LQKENI. CDR3 region: CASSPPRTPGLAGGEQFF. CDR3 DNA sequence: TGTGCCAGCTCACCCCCCCGCACACCGGGACTAGCGGGAGGCGAGCAGTTCTTC. The entire variable domain, with the rest obtained from reference TRBV18 and TRBJ2-1, is as follows: NAGVMQNPRHLVRRRGQEARLRCSPMKGHSHVYWYRQLPEEGLKFMVYLQKENIIDESGMPKERFSAEFPKEGPSILRIQQVVRGDSAAYFCASSPPRTPGLAGGEQFFGPGTRLTVL.

This chain connects TRBV4-1 to TRBJ2-7; weak D call: TRBD1 (6 bases). CDR1 is MGHRA and CDR2 is YSYEKL in the germline V gene. V shed 1 base and J shed 2 bases, with 12 bases lying between them. The CDR3 spans 15 residues. The CDR3 coding sequence is TGCGCCAGCAGCCAAGGGCAGGGGTCCCCCTACGAGCAGTACTTC. It translates to CASSQGQGSPYEQYF.

This chain connects TRBV30 to TRBJ2-7, with 11 bases aligning to TRBD1. The J segment lost 2 bases and the V segment lost 3 bases, leaving 3 bases of the junction unmatched. The CDR3 has 14 residues. The germline CDR1 and CDR2 sequences are GTSNPN and SVGIG (reference sequence). The CDR3 DNA reads TGTGCCTGGAGCGCGGGACAGGGGGCCTACGAGCAGTACTTC. This gives the protein CAWSAGQGAYEQYF. The complete variable domain, with remaining parts taken from reference TRBV30 and TRBJ2-7, reads SQTIHQWPATLVQPVGSPLSLECTVEGTSNPNLYWYRQAAGRGLQLLFYSVGIGQISSEVPQNLSASRPQDRQFILSSKKLLLSDSGFYLCAWSAGQGAYEQYFGPGTRLTVT.

The chain recombines TRBV5-6 with TRBJ2-7; D gene uncertain. V lost 5 bases and J 7 bases, leaving 10 bases between the germline ends. This CDR3 has 11 amino acids. Germline V gene sequence: CDR1 SGHDT, CDR2 YYEEEE. CDR3 nucleotide sequence: TGTGCCAGCAGGGGGTTGGGGGAGCAGTACTTC. The encoded protein is CASRGLGEQYF.

J is TRBJ1-2 and V is TRBV18, with D perhaps matching TRBD1 (6 bases). Germline values: CDR1 KGHSH, CDR2 LQKENI. The CDR3 loop spans 16 amino acids. The V and J ends lost 0 bases and 0 bases respectively, with 11 bases between them. In DNA form, the CDR3 reads TGTGCCAGCTCACCACCCGGGGGGCTGGCTAACTATGGCTACACCTTC. Residues: CASSPPGGLANYGYTF.

This chain uses TRBV27 with TRBJ2-5, with 8 positions matching TRBD1. The J segment lost 5 bases and the V segment lost 3 bases, leaving 5 bases of the junction unmatched. The CDR3 covers 14 residues. Germline CDR1 is MNHEY and CDR2 is SMNVEV (reference sequence). CDR3 loop: CASSFRGRGETQYF. DNA of the CDR3: TGTGCCAGCAGTTTCAGGGGGCGCGGGGAGACCCAGTACTTC.

There are a few counts of this clone. J is TRBJ2-3 and V is TRBV2; 12 bases map to TRBD2. The junction had 1 base not matched to a gene; V was cut back by 5 bases and J by 1 base. In germline, CDR1 is SNHLY, CDR2 FYNNEI. The CDR3 loop spans 15 amino acids. For the CDR3, the DNA is TGTGCCAGCAGTCGACTAGCGGGAGGCACAGATACGCAGTATTTT. This gives the protein CASSRLAGGTDTQYF.

With regard to this clone: One junction end disagrees with the germline gene, perhaps due to a read error. The chain is built from TRBV5-6 and TRBJ2-1; the D gene could be TRBD1 or TRBD2 (7 bases each). CDR3 length equals 15 residues. Germline-derived CDR1 and CDR2 are SGHDT and YYEEEE. CDR3 in amino acids: CASSFQGGSYDEQFF. The CDR3 DNA follows: TGTGCCAGCAGCTTTCAGGGGGGGTCCTACGATGAGCAGTTCTTC.

The genes are TRBV9 and TRBJ2-2; possible D gene TRBD2, 6 bases. Per the germline V gene, CDR1 is SGDLS and CDR2 is YYNGEE. This CDR3 has 15 residues. The ends were cut back, 0 bases at V and 0 bases at J, with 6 bases in the middle. The DNA for the CDR3 is TGTGCCAGCAGCGTAGTAGCGGCGAACACCGGGGAGCTGTTTTTT. Translating it yields CASSVVAANTGELFF.

The J gene is TRBJ2-7, the V gene TRBV7-3; D perhaps matches TRBD2 (6 bases). The ends were cut back, 5 bases at V and 0 bases at J, with 11 bases in the middle. Germline CDR1 SGHTA, CDR2 FQGTGA. This CDR3 comprises 14 residues. CDR3 sequence reads: CASSLNSGSYEQYF. The DNA of the CDR3 is TGTGCCAGCAGCCTCAATAGCGGCTCCTACGAGCAGTACTTC.

The J gene is TRBJ2-5, the V gene TRBV11-2; TRBD2 might be the D (5 bases). V was cut by 3 bases and J by 1 base, with 18 bases left in between. CDR1 and CDR2 from the germline V gene are SGHAT and FQNNGV. The CDR3 has 17 amino acids. The CDR3 coding sequence is TGTGCCAGCAGCTTTCGGGGTAGCCGGAGCCTCCAAGAGACCCAGTACTTC. Its protein is CASSFRGSRSLQETQYF. The full variable domain, with the rest looked up from reference TRBV11-2 and TRBJ2-5, is EAGVAQSPRYKIIEKRQSVAFWCNPISGHATLYWYQQILGQGPKLLIQFQNNGVVDDSQLPKDRFSAERLKGVDSTLKIQPAKLEDSAVYLCASSFRGSRSLQETQYFGPGTRLLVL.

The genes are TRBV30 and TRBJ2-1; no clear D gene. Trimming left V 6 bases short and J 9 bases short, with 6 bases between. CDR1 and CDR2 from the germline V gene are GTSNPN and SVGIG (reference sequence). The CDR3 has 9 residues. The CDR3 sequence: CACLPEQFF. CDR3 sequence (DNA): TGTGCCTGTCTGCCTGAGCAGTTCTTC.

The V and J genes are TRBV5-6 and TRBJ1-5; D might be TRBD1 (5 bases). Germline lookup yields CDR1 SGHDT and CDR2 YYEEEE. The CDR3 is made up of 16 amino acids. V lost 4 bases to trimming and J lost 0 bases, with 14 bases between them. The CDR3, as DNA: TGTGCCAGCAGCCGTAGACAGACTTATAGCAATCAGCCCCAGCATTTT. Translated, it gives CASSRRQTYSNQPQHF.

V usage is TRBV4-1 and J usage is TRBJ2-7; TRBD1 is a possible D gene (5 bases). Germline CDR1 reads MGHRA; CDR2 reads YSYEKL. V was clipped by 0 bases and J by 2 bases, with 8 bases between them. CDR3 length equals 14 residues. In DNA, the CDR3 is TGCGCCAGCAGCCAAGAACCAGGGACCTACGAGCAGTACTTC. This gives the protein CASSQEPGTYEQYF.

This rearrangement joins TRBV2 to TRBJ2-2; 7 bases are a match to TRBD2. The CDR3 sequence is 15 residues long. Germline values: CDR1 SNHLY, CDR2 FYNNEI. With V trimmed by 4 bases and J by 4 bases, 6 bases remained unmatched. The CDR3 loop reads CASSGLGGGTGELFF. The DNA of the CDR3 is TGTGCCAGCAGTGGCCTGGGCGGGGGCACCGGGGAGCTGTTTTTT.

This chain connects TRBV28 to TRBJ2-7; no clear D. Per germline, CDR1 MDHEN and CDR2 SYDVKM. V gave up 6 bases and J gave up 1 base, with 16 bases separating them. There are 15 residues in the CDR3. CDR3 coding DNA: TGTGCCAGCAGCCTAGACCTCTTTGGGTCCTACGAGCAGTACTTC. This translates into CASSLDLFGSYEQYF.

The rearrangement uses TRBV5-1 and TRBJ1-1; the D gene is possibly TRBD1 (5 bases). Germline loops: CDR1 SGHRS, CDR2 YFSETQ. Trimming cost V 4 bases and J 6 bases, with 25 bases left between them. CDR3 length: 17 residues. In nucleotides, the CDR3 is TGCGCCAGCAGCGAGCAAACCTGGACAAGGAACGGTGCTGAAGCTTTCTTT. Amino acids: CASSEQTWTRNGAEAFF.

The CDR3: CASSFADSLTQFF. CDR3 coding DNA: TGTGCCAGCAGTTTTGCGGATTCCTTAACCCAGTTCTTC. J is TRBJ2-1 and V is TRBV27; D unresolved. The CDR3 covers 13 residues. CDR1 and CDR2 from the germline V gene are MNHEY and SMNVEV (reference sequence). The V end lost 3 bases, the J end lost 13 bases, and 16 bases lay between the germline ends.

DNA for the CDR3: TGTGCCTGGAGTGTGCAACTAGCGGCCCTCAATGAGCAGTTCTTC. Translating it yields CAWSVQLAALNEQFF. The chain couples TRBV30 to TRBJ2-1; 8 nucleotides agree with TRBD2. This CDR3 spans 15 amino acids. Unmatched junction bases numbered 7, after V lost 0 bases and J lost 6 bases. Germline CDR1 is GTSNPN and CDR2 is SVGIG (reference sequence).

The V and J genes are TRBV14 and TRBJ2-3; 10 positions match TRBD2. The CDR3 totals 15 residues. Germline trimming cut 4 bases from V and 5 bases from J; bases unmatched to any gene: 6. Germline loops: CDR1 SGHDN, CDR2 FVKESK. CDR3 sequence (DNA): TGTGCCAGCAGCCGGACTAGCGGTGGGGTAGATACGCAGTATTTT. Protein product: CASSRTSGGVDTQYF.

CDR3 sequence (DNA): TGTGCCTGCGGACTAGCGGGAGGCCAAGAGACCCAGTACTTC. This sequence encodes CACGLAGGQETQYF. The genes are TRBV30 and TRBJ2-5; 14 bases are shared with TRBD2. The CDR3 covers 14 residues. Looked up from germline, CDR1 is GTSNPN and CDR2 is SVGIG (reference sequence). With V trimmed by 6 bases and J by 1 base, 1 base remained unmatched. Full variable domain (outside the CDR3, taken from reference TRBV30 and TRBJ2-5): SQTIHQWPATLVQPVGSPLSLECTVEGTSNPNLYWYRQAAGRGLQLLFYSVGIGQISSEVPQNLSASRPQDRQFILSSKKLLLSDSGFYLCACGLAGGQETQYFGPGTRLLVL.

The genes are TRBV6-4 and TRBJ2-2; the D gene is possibly TRBD2 (5 bases). The CDR3 has 16 residues. Germline CDR1 is MRHNA and CDR2 is SNTAGT. Trimming stripped 6 bases from V and 6 bases from J, with 20 bases between. The CDR3 protein is CASSPSGFSTAGELFF. For the CDR3, the DNA is TGTGCCAGCAGCCCCTCGGGGTTTAGTACCGCCGGGGAGCTGTTTTTT.

J is TRBJ2-7 and V is TRBV7-2; 9 nucleotides agree with TRBD2. The germline V gene encodes CDR1 SGHTA and CDR2 FQGNSA. The CDR3 totals 15 residues. V trimming: 1 base; J trimming: 2 bases; junction bases outside the gene matches: 3. The chain's CDR3 is CASSLGAGGPYEQYF. The CDR3 bases are TGTGCCAGCAGCTTAGGAGCGGGGGGTCCCTACGAGCAGTACTTC.

The chain joins TRBV7-9 to TRBJ2-5; D call uncertain. CDR3 size: 12 residues. Trimming pared 1 base from V and 5 bases from J, leaving 5 bases between. The germline gives CDR1 SEHNR, CDR2 FQNEAQ (reference sequence). The chain's CDR3 is CASSLVMETQYF. CDR3 coding DNA: TGTGCCAGCAGCTTAGTAATGGAGACCCAGTACTTC.

The CDR3 here is CASSPPSGSVTHEQYF. CDR3 DNA: TGTGCCAGCTCACCACCTTCCGGCTCAGTAACCCACGAGCAGTACTTC. The chain recombines TRBV18 with TRBJ2-7; no clear D. Germline V gene sequence: CDR1 KGHSH, CDR2 LQKENI. Trimming stripped 0 bases from V and 5 bases from J, with 17 bases between. CDR3 length equals 16 residues.

The V gene is TRBV9, the J gene TRBJ1-2; 7 nucleotides align to TRBD1. Germline assignment: CDR1 SGDLS and CDR2 YYNGEE. The CDR3 runs to 13 residues. J was trimmed by 6 bases and V by 3 bases; bases with no gene match: 5. The CDR3 region is CASSAGTVDGYTF. DNA for the CDR3: TGTGCCAGCAGCGCTGGGACAGTAGATGGCTACACCTTC.

The CDR3, as DNA: TGTGCCAGCAGTTACAGGGCGGGCGGTGGCAATCAGCCCCAGCATTTT. Translated, it gives CASSYRAGGGNQPQHF. The gene calls are TRBV6-6 and TRBJ1-5; D gene ambiguous. The V gene lost 2 bases and the J gene lost 2 bases, with 13 bases spanning the gap. The CDR3 totals 16 residues. Germline V lookup: CDR1 MNHNY, CDR2 SVGAGI (reference sequence).

In its sample, this clone was seen a few times. CDR3 DNA: TGCGCCAGCAGCTTGTCAGGGACAGGCCCCTGGGGCTACACCTTC. Its protein is CASSLSGTGPWGYTF. The V and J genes are TRBV5-1 and TRBJ1-2; 8 nucleotides align to TRBD1. This CDR3 has 15 amino acids. Per the germline V gene, CDR1 is SGHRS and CDR2 is YFSETQ. Unmatched junction bases numbered 10, after V lost 1 base and J lost 8 bases.